The 26 T cell receptor beta chains given below trace back to one sample, sequenced in a study of naive and memory T cell subsets. The beta constant-region primer was an equimolar mix of two oligonucleotides covering TRBC1 and TRBC2. The ligated cDNA underwent four PCR rounds using SP2 and nested alpha and beta constant-region primers. One entry per CDR3 protein results from TCRdb running MiXCR on the UMI-ligation and nested PCR reads. This sample has around 110,000 distinct CDR3 sequences; 36% occur once, and the top ten carry 0.8% to 1%. Sample: central memory CD4+ T cells from blood. Receptors were obtained from a human donor in good health.

A few counts support this clonotype. The CDR3 region has the DNA TGTGCCAGCAGTCCCCGATGGCTAGCGGGGTCGTCCTACGAGCAGTACTTC. Translated, it gives CASSPRWLAGSSYEQYF. V usage is TRBV27 and J usage is TRBJ2-7, with 9 bases lining up with TRBD2. V lost 5 bases, J lost 1 base, and 12 bases stayed unmatched. Germline V gives CDR1 MNHEY, CDR2 SMNVEV (reference sequence). The CDR3 sequence is 17 residues long.

This clonotype has a handful of counts. The chain has TRBV28 and TRBJ1-2; D might be TRBD1 (6 bases). The CDR3 covers 13 residues. V lost 5 bases and J lost 2, with 9 bases in between. Germline V CDR1 and CDR2: MDHEN, SYDVKM. Written as DNA, the CDR3 is TGTGCCAGCAGTCTACAGGGCAACTATGGCTACACCTTC. Its translation is CASSLQGNYGYTF.

This clonotype was detected only a few times. The rearrangement joins TRBV10-1 to TRBJ2-1, with 10 nucleotides matching TRBD1. This CDR3 is built from 18 residues. Germline V gene lookup returns CDR1 WNHNN and CDR2 SYGVQD (reference sequence). The ends lost 0 bases at V and 0 bases at J; junction bases unmatched: 5. This CDR3 is CASSESFGQGGSYNEQFF. CDR3 DNA: TGCGCCAGCAGTGAGTCGTTTGGACAGGGGGGCTCCTACAATGAGCAGTTCTTC.

This sequence joins TRBV4-3 and TRBJ1-5; D gene uncertain. V was shortened by 0 bases and J by 6 bases, with 12 bases between the two germline ends. CDR1 is LGHNA and CDR2 is YSLEER in the germline V gene. CDR3 size: 15 residues. The CDR3 DNA is TGCGCCAGCAGCCAAGATTCCCTCGGCCGTCAGCCCCAGCATTTT. Protein sequence: CASSQDSLGRQPQHF.

This chain uses TRBV20-1 with TRBJ2-7, with 12 bases that match TRBD2. Germline assignment: CDR1 DFQATT and CDR2 SNEGSKA (reference sequence). V dropped 0 bases and J dropped 3; count of bases not matched to a gene: 12. The CDR3 is 18 residues long. The CDR3 loop is CSARDGFASGRAFYEQYF. Written as DNA, the CDR3 is TGCAGTGCTAGAGATGGTTTTGCTAGCGGGAGGGCCTTCTACGAGCAGTACTTC.

The V call is TRBV12-3 or TRBV12-4, the J call TRBJ2-1; 12 nucleotides line up with TRBD2. The CDR3 totals 16 residues. With V trimmed by 3 bases and J by 8 bases, 8 bases remained unmatched. The CDR3, as DNA: TGTGCCAGCAGTTTTCGATCTAGCGGGAGGGCCCATGAGCAGTTCTTC. The encoded protein is CASSFRSSGRAHEQFF.

On this clonotype itself: One end of the junction fails to match germline, which may point to a read error. The chain is built from TRBV19 and TRBJ2-2; no definite D call. The CDR3 is 13 residues long. Per the germline V gene, CDR1 is LNHDA and CDR2 is SQIVND (reference sequence). CDR3 region: CASGIQNTGELFF. The CDR3 nucleotides read TGTGCCAGTGGTATTCAGAACACCGGGGAGCTGTTTTTT.

The chain couples TRBV3-1 to TRBJ1-1; perhaps TRBD1 as D (5 bases). The CDR3 covers 14 residues. V lost 6 bases to trimming and J lost 1 base, with 12 bases between them. Germline assignment: CDR1 LGHDT and CDR2 YNNKEL (reference sequence). The CDR3: CASSRQIQNTEAFF. Here the CDR3 DNA reads TGTGCCAGCAGTCGACAGATACAGAACACTGAAGCTTTCTTT.

For this clonotype: Just one base apart from a much larger clone, this may be a read error. The chain uses TRBV6-5 and TRBJ2-1; the D is unclear. Trimming removed 6 bases from V and 8 bases from J, with 14 bases in between. The CDR3 is 13 residues long. Germline CDR1 and CDR2: MNHEY and SVGAGI. DNA for the CDR3: TGTGCCAGCAGAAACCCCTCGCCCCATGAGCAGTTCTTC. Translating it yields CASRNPSPHEQFF.

This chain joins TRBV29-1 and TRBJ2-1; 10 bases are shared with TRBD1. V gave up 0 bases and J gave up 4 bases; unmatched junction bases: 6. Germline CDR1 is SQVTM and CDR2 is ANQGSEA. CDR3 length: 16 amino acids. CDR3 sequence: CSVEDQWGQGYNEQFF. In nucleotides, the CDR3 is TGCAGCGTTGAAGATCAATGGGGACAGGGGTACAATGAGCAGTTCTTC.

This clonotype has just a few counts. V and J are TRBV11-1 and TRBJ2-1; a weak D match, TRBD1 (5 bases). V was cut by 6 bases and J by 4 bases, with 16 bases left in between. The CDR3 extends over 15 amino acids. The germline V gene has CDR1 SGHAT and CDR2 FQDESV (reference sequence). The CDR3 nucleotides read TGTGCCAGCAGGTCAGCAGGGAACCGTTACAATGAGCAGTTCTTC. As protein: CASRSAGNRYNEQFF.

The chain has TRBV7-2 and TRBJ2-7; 9 bases map to TRBD2. This CDR3 spans 18 amino acids. CDR1 SGHTA and CDR2 FQGNSA come from the germline V gene. Unmatched junction bases numbered 11, after V lost 0 bases and J lost 2 bases. Written as DNA, the CDR3 is TGTGCCAGCAGCTTAGCCCACTCGGCGGGAGGGATGACCTACGAGCAGTACTTC. Protein product: CASSLAHSAGGMTYEQYF.

J is TRBJ2-5 and V is TRBV5-1; tentative D call: TRBD1 (6 bases). CDR3 length: 15 residues. The ends were cut back, 5 bases at V and 2 bases at J, with 16 bases in the middle. Germline V gene sequence: CDR1 SGHRS, CDR2 YFSETQ. CDR3 sequence (DNA): TGCGCCAGCAGAGTTGTCGGCAGGGGACAAGAGACCCAGTACTTC. Amino acid sequence: CASRVVGRGQETQYF. Supplemented by reference TRBV5-1 and TRBJ2-5, the full variable domain reads KAGVTQTPRYLIKTRGQQVTLSCSPISGHRSVSWYQQTPGQGLQFLFEYFSETQRNKGNFPGRFSGRQFSNSRSEMNVSTLELGDSALYLCASRVVGRGQETQYFGPGTRLLVL.

This clonotype was observed a handful of times. V gene TRBV6-4 combines with J gene TRBJ2-1, with 13 bases fitting TRBD2. CDR3 length: 17 amino acids. In germline, CDR1 is MRHNA, CDR2 SNTAGT. The ends lost 6 bases at V and 9 bases at J; junction bases unmatched: 14. Here the CDR3 reads CASSIQWGLAGSREQFF. CDR3 sequence (DNA): TGTGCCAGCAGCATTCAATGGGGACTAGCGGGATCCCGTGAGCAGTTCTTC.

There are a few counts of this clonotype. This chain joins TRBV7-6 and TRBJ2-5; D might be TRBD1 (6 bases). The CDR3 contains 14 residues. Germline CDR1 reads SGHVS; CDR2 reads FNYEAQ. V lost 1 base and J lost 5, with 11 bases in between. The CDR3 spells CASSLVRTVETQYF. The CDR3 DNA follows: TGTGCCAGCAGCTTAGTTAGGACAGTGGAGACCCAGTACTTC.

The V gene is TRBV28, the J gene TRBJ1-1; 8 bases map to TRBD1. CDR1 is MDHEN and CDR2 is SYDVKM in the germline V gene. Germline trimming cut 7 bases from V and 11 bases from J; bases unmatched to any gene: 12. The CDR3 is 13 residues long. CDR3: CASITGGRASAFF. CDR3 DNA sequence: TGTGCCAGCATTACAGGGGGGCGGGCATCGGCTTTCTTT. Drawing the rest from reference TRBV28 and TRBJ1-1, the complete variable domain is DVKVTQSSRYLVKRTGEKVFLECVQDMDHENMFWYRQDPGLGLRLIYFSYDVKMKEKGDIPEGYSVSREKKERFSLILESASTNQTSMYLCASITGGRASAFFGQGTRLTVV.

The chain couples TRBV28 to TRBJ1-5; 7 bases line up with TRBD1. Germline trimming cut 6 bases from V and 4 bases from J; bases unmatched to any gene: 6. The CDR3 extends over 14 amino acids. Looked up from germline, CDR1 is MDHEN and CDR2 is SYDVKM. CDR3: CASSWDRSNQPQHF. The DNA for the CDR3 is TGTGCCAGCAGCTGGGACAGATCGAATCAGCCCCAGCATTTT.

This clonotype was observed a few times. The chain joins TRBV5-6 to TRBJ1-5; D ambiguous. Germline lookup yields CDR1 SGHDT and CDR2 YYEEEE. The germline V and J ends were trimmed by 2 bases and 3 bases, with 12 bases remaining between them. The CDR3 length is 15 residues. CDR3 in amino acids: CASSLGPSFNQPQHF. The CDR3 DNA sequence: TGTGCCAGCAGCTTAGGACCGTCGTTCAATCAGCCCCAGCATTTT.

The sample holds a few counts of this clonotype. V is TRBV27 and J is TRBJ2-1, with TRBD2 matching over 10 bases. V trimming: 2 bases; J trimming: 4 bases; junction bases outside the gene matches: 14. This CDR3 is built from 19 residues. Per germline, CDR1 MNHEY and CDR2 SMNVEV (reference sequence). The chain's CDR3 is CASSLRGLAGVGAYNEQFF. In nucleotides, the CDR3 is TGTGCCAGCAGTTTAAGGGGGCTAGCGGGAGTCGGGGCTTACAATGAGCAGTTCTTC.

DNA for the CDR3: TGTGCCAGCAGTTCAGCCGGGACTAGCGGGAGAAGTAAAGATACGCAGTATTTT. Translated: CASSSAGTSGRSKDTQYF. The chain links TRBV6-5 to TRBJ2-3; the match to TRBD2 covers 14 bases. The CDR3 loop spans 18 amino acids. Germline CDR1 reads MNHEY; CDR2 reads SVGAGI. V lost 4 bases, J lost 5 bases, and 11 bases stayed unmatched.

V is TRBV19 and J is TRBJ2-2; 9 bases map to TRBD1. Germline V gene data show CDR1 as LNHDA and CDR2 as SQIVND (reference sequence). The CDR3 totals 16 residues. The junction had 9 bases not matched to a gene; V was cut back by 4 bases and J by 6 bases. In nucleotides, the CDR3 is TGTGCCAGTAGTACTCGGACAGGGGCCTCCTCCGGGGAGCTGTTTTTT. Encoded protein: CASSTRTGASSGELFF.

The J gene is TRBJ2-3, the V gene TRBV12-3 or TRBV12-4; D assignment may be TRBD1 or TRBD2 (5 bases each). The ends were cut back, 5 bases at V and 3 bases at J, with 15 bases in the middle. The CDR3 extends over 15 amino acids. The CDR3: CASSQDGARTDTQYF. The CDR3 DNA follows: TGTGCCAGCAGTCAAGACGGGGCCCGGACAGATACGCAGTATTTT.

The J gene is TRBJ2-1, the V gene TRBV14; D remains ambiguous. V lost 0 bases and J 0 bases, leaving 12 bases between the germline ends. Germline CDR1 and CDR2: SGHDN and FVKESK. CDR3 length equals 17 residues. The CDR3 sequence is CASSQDILISSYNEQFF. The CDR3 DNA follows: TGTGCCAGCAGCCAAGATATCTTAATTAGCTCCTACAATGAGCAGTTCTTC.

This clonotype was recorded many times. The chain recombines TRBV4-3 with TRBJ2-1; D not certain. V gave up 0 bases and J gave up 7 bases, with 22 bases separating them. From germline, CDR1 is LGHNA and CDR2 YSLEER. This CDR3 contains 18 residues. The CDR3 DNA reads TGCGCCAGCAGCCAAGATCTCTCTAGAATGGTTGGTCGGAATGAGCAGTTCTTC. This gives the protein CASSQDLSRMVGRNEQFF.

This clonotype came up a few times. This chain joins TRBV5-1 and TRBJ2-4; 10 positions agree with TRBD2. The CDR3 spans 18 residues. Per germline, CDR1 SGHRS and CDR2 YFSETQ. V was clipped by 0 bases and J by 2 bases; unmatched bases: 8. CDR3 DNA sequence: TGCGCCAGCAGCTTGGTAGCTAGCGGGAGTGTGTCCAAAAACATTCAGTACTTC. This codes for CASSLVASGSVSKNIQYF.

This chain links TRBV2 with TRBJ2-1; D might be TRBD1 (5 bases). CDR1 SNHLY and CDR2 FYNNEI come from the germline V gene. CDR3 length equals 12 residues. Trimming shortened V by 5 bases and J by 6 bases, and 8 bases separated the two germline ends. The CDR3 nucleotides are TGTGCCAGCAGTCCGGACATCAATGAGCAGTTCTTC. This sequence encodes CASSPDINEQFF.